The 29 T cell receptor beta chains in this list originate from one sample, sequenced in a study of siplizumab effects on memory and regulatory T cells (dated by TCRdb to about 2019). Library construction relied on the immunoSEQ multiplex PCR assay. TCRdb's version of the immuneACCESS table is confined to in-frame rearrangements and falls short of the full clone set. An unresolved V gene accounts for under half of the shortfall where checked; the remainder is of unknown origin. This sample comprises 95,000 to 130,000 clones, roughly 94% of them detected only once. Jointly, the top ten make up roughly 1.7% of the sample. The sequenced sample consisted of non-Treg CD4+ T cells sorted from blood. The cell subset or site tag for this specimen amounts to: FACS-sorted unstimulated CD4+ non-regulatory T cells. The receptors derive from a human donor in good health.

The gene calls are TRBV27 and TRBJ2-2; 8 positions match TRBD1. Germline V CDR1 and CDR2: MNHEY, SMNVEV (reference sequence). V was pared by 6 bases and J by 1 base, with 4 bases of the junction left unmatched. This CDR3 region has 15 residues. CDR3 loop: CASRPGQENTGELFF. CDR3 sequence (DNA): TGTGCCAGCAGGCCGGGACAGGAGAACACCGGGGAGCTGTTTTTT.

This chain connects TRBV5-1 to TRBJ1-4; D gene uncertain. Trimming shortened V by 2 bases and J by 7 bases, and 6 bases separated the two germline ends. The CDR3 is 12 amino acids. Germline assignment: CDR1 SGHRS and CDR2 YFSETQ. The CDR3 spells CASSFESEKLFF. CDR3 bases: TGCGCCAGCAGCTTCGAGAGTGAAAAACTGTTTTTT.

This chain joins TRBV28 and TRBJ1-1, with TRBD1 matching over 7 bases. CDR1 MDHEN and CDR2 SYDVKM come from the germline V gene. The CDR3 covers 14 residues. The trim removed 4 bases at V and 1 base at J, leaving 3 bases unmatched. The CDR3 nucleotides are TGTGCCAGCAGTTCGGGACAGACGAACACTGAAGCTTTCTTT. It translates to CASSSGQTNTEAFF.

The chain couples TRBV6-5 to TRBJ1-5; D is possibly TRBD1 (6 bases). From germline, CDR1 is MNHEY and CDR2 SVGAGI. V was trimmed by 5 bases and J by 4 bases, leaving 12 bases between them. The CDR3 is 14 amino acids. The CDR3 protein is CASSADSGNQPQHF. DNA for the CDR3: TGTGCCAGCAGTGCGGACAGCGGTAATCAGCCCCAGCATTTT.

The rearrangement joins TRBV5-1 to TRBJ1-5, with D possibly matching TRBD1 (5 bases). Germline CDR1 reads SGHRS; CDR2 reads YFSETQ. The CDR3 has 16 amino acids. With 4 bases removed from V and 6 bases from J, the gap between germline ends came to 20 bases. CDR3 protein: CASSPTLGVKGQPQHF. In DNA form, the CDR3 reads TGCGCCAGCAGCCCCACGCTAGGGGTAAAGGGTCAGCCCCAGCATTTT. The full variable domain, in which reference TRBV5-1 and TRBJ1-5 provide the parts outside the CDR3, is KAGVTQTPRYLIKTRGQQVTLSCSPISGHRSVSWYQQTPGQGLQFLFEYFSETQRNKGNFPGRFSGRQFSNSRSEMNVSTLELGDSALYLCASSPTLGVKGQPQHFGDGTRLSIL.

The chain has TRBV9 and TRBJ1-1, with D perhaps matching TRBD1 (6 bases). The V end lost 3 bases, the J end lost 2 bases, and 17 bases lay between the germline ends. There are 16 residues in the CDR3. Per the germline V gene, CDR1 is SGDLS and CDR2 is YYNGEE. CDR3 DNA: TGTGCCAGCAGCGGCCAGGGGCCCACAGTAAACACTGAAGCTTTCTTT. Its translation is CASSGQGPTVNTEAFF.

The chain uses TRBV7-9 and TRBJ2-5, with D uncertain. V lost 5 bases to trimming and J lost 5 bases, with 9 bases between them. Looked up from germline, CDR1 is SEHNR and CDR2 is FQNEAQ (reference sequence). The CDR3 length is 12 residues. Here the CDR3 DNA reads TGTGCCAGCAGCACCCTGTGGGAGACCCAGTACTTC. It specifies CASSTLWETQYF.

The CDR3 loop is CASSLRDRGWTEAFF. DNA for the CDR3: TGTGCCAGCAGCCTTAGGGACAGGGGATGGACTGAAGCTTTCTTT. The V gene is TRBV7-8, the J gene TRBJ1-1, with 10 positions matching TRBD1. Losses at the gene ends were 5 bases for V and 5 bases for J; bases not matched to a gene: 8. The CDR3 has 15 residues. Per the germline V gene, CDR1 is SGHVS and CDR2 is FQNEAQ.

This chain connects TRBV5-1 to TRBJ2-7; TRBD1 agrees at 8 bases. V lost 0 bases to trimming and J lost 3 bases; unmatched junction nucleotides: 8. Per germline, CDR1 SGHRS and CDR2 YFSETQ. This CDR3 region has 16 residues. The CDR3 region has the DNA TGCGCCAGCAGCTTGGTTGGGACAGGAATGAACTACGAGCAGTACTTC. Protein product: CASSLVGTGMNYEQYF.

The V call is TRBV7-3, the J call TRBJ2-1, with D possibly being TRBD2 (5 bases). V was pared by 5 bases and J by 5 bases, with 16 bases between. Germline V gene data show CDR1 as SGHTA and CDR2 as FQGTGA. The CDR3 is 15 residues long. The CDR3 DNA sequence: TGTGCCAGCAGCCCCCTCGTCGACTACAACAATGAGCAGTTCTTC. This encodes CASSPLVDYNNEQFF.

V and J are TRBV25-1 and TRBJ1-2, with D unclear. This CDR3 spans 14 amino acids. The germline V gene has CDR1 MGHDK and CDR2 SYGVNS. The V gene lost 3 bases and the J gene lost 0 bases, with 8 bases spanning the gap. The CDR3 sequence is CASSDRESNYGYTF. In DNA, the CDR3 is TGTGCCAGCAGTGATCGGGAATCTAACTATGGCTACACCTTC.

Comment on this clone: The sample holds other DNA sequences that translate to the same CDR3. The gene calls are TRBV20-1 and TRBJ2-7; D gene uncertain. Between the trimmed V and J ends, which lost 3 bases and 4 bases, there was a span of 7 bases. CDR3 length: 11 amino acids. The germline gives CDR1 DFQATT, CDR2 SNEGSKA (reference sequence). The CDR3 region is CSARGSYEQYF. CDR3 in DNA: TGCAGTGCTAGGGGCAGTTACGAGCAGTACTTC.

The chain is built from TRBV11-2 and TRBJ2-1; D not resolved. Trimming stripped 1 base from V and 9 bases from J, with 4 bases between. The CDR3 has 11 residues. Germline V gene sequence: CDR1 SGHAT, CDR2 FQNNGV. Here the CDR3 DNA reads TGTGCCAGCAGCTTAGCAGGTGAGCAGTTCTTC. Protein product: CASSLAGEQFF.

The chain links TRBV6-5 to TRBJ1-1; tentative D call: TRBD1 (5 bases). Trimming left V 6 bases short and J 1 base short, with 9 bases between. Germline CDR1 MNHEY, CDR2 SVGAGI. This CDR3 comprises 13 residues. The CDR3 bases are TGTGCCAGCAGCGAGGGACGGAACACTGAAGCTTTCTTT. Protein: CASSEGRNTEAFF.

V is TRBV2 and J is TRBJ2-1; TRBD1 is a possible D gene (6 bases). The V gene's germline CDR1 is SNHLY and CDR2 FYNNEI. The V and J ends lost 7 bases and 4 bases respectively, with 14 bases between them. This CDR3 region has 14 residues. The CDR3, as DNA: TGTGCCAGCAAGGACAGCCAACCGTACAATGAGCAGTTCTTC. Translating gives CASKDSQPYNEQFF.

V usage is TRBV5-1 and J usage is TRBJ1-2, with 9 bases that match TRBD1. Trimming took 0 bases from V and 7 from J; bases not matched to a gene: 4. Germline V CDR1 and CDR2: SGHRS, YFSETQ. This CDR3 has 14 residues. CDR3 sequence: CASSLGDRVAGYTF. As DNA, the CDR3 is TGCGCCAGCAGCTTGGGGGACAGGGTCGCTGGCTACACCTTC.

In nucleotides, the CDR3 is TGCGCCAGCAGCTTTAGTTCCAGCGAGTCCTTTCCCTACGAGCAGTACTTC. This sequence encodes CASSFSSSESFPYEQYF. The chain combines TRBV5-1 with TRBJ2-7; D uncertain. Trimming shortened V by 2 bases and J by 2 bases, and 20 bases separated the two germline ends. In germline, CDR1 is SGHRS, CDR2 YFSETQ. The CDR3 spans 17 residues.

The chain has TRBV27 and TRBJ1-5; D is undetermined. The CDR3 extends over 17 amino acids. V dropped 2 bases and J dropped 3 bases, with 17 bases sitting between them. Germline assignment: CDR1 MNHEY and CDR2 SMNVEV (reference sequence). The CDR3: CASSLRVSSLVNQPQHF. The CDR3 nucleotides read TGTGCCAGCAGTTTACGTGTGTCCTCCCTTGTCAATCAGCCCCAGCATTTT.

This clone was found a few times. This chain connects TRBV29-1 to TRBJ2-5; D might be TRBD1 (5 bases). CDR1 is SQVTM, CDR2 ANQGSEA, per germline. This CDR3 is 12 amino acids long. V was shortened by 4 bases and J by 6 bases, with 12 bases between the two germline ends. CDR3 residues: CSVADSIKTQYF. The DNA for the CDR3 is TGCAGCGTTGCCGACAGTATCAAGACCCAGTACTTC.

The V and J genes are TRBV11-2 and TRBJ1-4, with a tentative D call TRBD1 (5 bases). The CDR3 length is 11 residues. Between the trimmed V and J ends, which lost 3 bases and 13 bases, there was a span of 9 bases. The V gene's germline CDR1 is SGHAT and CDR2 FQNNGV. CDR3 in amino acids: CASSLGGVLFF. The CDR3 DNA follows: TGTGCCAGCAGCTTGGGAGGGGTACTGTTTTTT.

This chain links TRBV5-3 with TRBJ1-1; unclear D gene. TRBV5-3 falls under the ORF class, with uncertain function. The germline V and J ends were trimmed by 4 bases and 3 bases, with 4 bases remaining between them. The CDR3 is made up of 11 amino acids. CDR3 sequence (DNA): TGTGCCAGAAGCAGGGACACTGAAGCTTTCTTT. Translated: CARSRDTEAFF.

V is TRBV6-4 and J is TRBJ2-1, with TRBD1 as a possible D gene (5 bases). The CDR3 sequence is 14 residues long. The ends were cut back, 5 bases at V and 8 bases at J, with 16 bases in the middle. Germline V gene sequence: CDR1 MRHNA, CDR2 SNTAGT. CDR3 sequence (DNA): TGTGCCAGCAGTAGGGGCGCGTCGTTGGATGAGCAGTTCTTC. This encodes CASSRGASLDEQFF.

The rearrangement links TRBV10-3 to TRBJ2-5; unclear D gene. Trimming stripped 0 bases from V and 5 bases from J, with 4 bases between. CDR1 is ENHRY, CDR2 SYGVKD, per germline. This CDR3 spans 12 amino acids. Written as DNA, the CDR3 is TGTGCCATCAGTGAGTCTGAGGAGACCCAGTACTTC. It encodes CAISESEETQYF.

In the case of this clone: The sample carries other DNA sequences with the same CDR3. V is TRBV9 and J is TRBJ2-3; D not resolved. CDR1 and CDR2 (germline): SGDLS, YYNGEE. V was cut by 2 bases and J by 3 bases, with 4 bases left in between. The CDR3 loop spans 12 amino acids. The CDR3 loop is CASSVGTDTQYF. The CDR3 nucleotides are TGTGCCAGCAGCGTGGGTACAGATACGCAGTATTTT.

A remark on this clone: Other DNA sequences from this sample encode an identical CDR3 as well. J is TRBJ2-1 and V is TRBV19; D call uncertain. Germline assignment: CDR1 LNHDA and CDR2 SQIVND (reference sequence). The CDR3 extends over 15 amino acids. The V end lost 2 bases, the J end lost 1 base, and 9 bases lay between the germline ends. The DNA for the CDR3 is TGTGCCAGTAGTATATCCGGCAGTTCCTACAATGAGCAGTTCTTC. Translation gives CASSISGSSYNEQFF.

This chain links TRBV29-1 with TRBJ1-2, with D possibly TRBD1 on 6 matching bases. Germline values: CDR1 SQVTM, CDR2 ANQGSEA. V was shortened by 7 bases and J by 8 bases, with 17 bases between the two germline ends. The CDR3 length is 12 residues. In DNA, the CDR3 is TGCAGCGGTGGGGACAACGTAGAGGGCTACACCTTC. It specifies CSGGDNVEGYTF.

The J gene is TRBJ2-1, the V gene TRBV18, with D hard to call. CDR1 is KGHSH, CDR2 LQKENI, per germline. The CDR3 contains 14 residues. Trimming left V 3 bases short and J 7 bases short, with 13 bases between. CDR3 sequence (DNA): TGTGCCAGCTCACCGACCTCCGGTGAGAATGAGCAGTTCTTC. This encodes CASSPTSGENEQFF.

There are a few counts of this clone. The rearrangement uses TRBV6-6 and TRBJ2-7; weak D call: TRBD2 (6 bases). Looked up from germline, CDR1 is MNHNY and CDR2 is SVGAGI (reference sequence). Trimming left V 6 bases short and J 4 bases short, with 10 bases between. The CDR3 loop spans 12 amino acids. The CDR3, as DNA: TGTGCCAGCAGCTCGGACTATTACGAGCAGTACTTC. Protein sequence: CASSSDYYEQYF.

J is TRBJ1-1 and V is TRBV5-6; the D is unclear. Germline loops: CDR1 SGHDT, CDR2 YYEEEE. The V end lost 0 bases, the J end lost 6 bases, and 6 bases lay between the germline ends. The CDR3 spans 12 residues. The CDR3 loop is CASSLDRSEAFF. The CDR3 coding sequence is TGTGCCAGCAGCTTGGACCGTTCTGAAGCTTTCTTT.